Listed below are T cell receptor beta chains from one sample, sequenced in a study of OX40 agonist ivuxolimab in advanced cancers. Some clones are missing from TCRdb's copy, which holds only in-frame ones; the method was immunoSEQ multiplex PCR. This sample yields 50,000 or so clones, of which roughly 82% are seen a single time; 2% to 3% belongs to the top ten. The source material was CD4+ or CD8+ T cells sorted from blood, sampled in a trial of the OX40 agonist ivuxolimab. These receptors were taken from an adult with an advanced solid tumor such as melanoma, head and neck, liver or kidney cancer. CDR3s include the opening cysteine and the closing phenylalanine or tryptophan. D genes are given only for firm matches. For some rows the clone size is stated as once, few or many, or as a class when expanded; others skip it.

TRBD2	TRBV11-2	TRBJ2-5	.	TGTGCCAGCAGCTTAGTGGGGTCTAGCGGCCAAGAGACCCAGTACTTC	CASSLVGSSGQETQYF
TRBD2	TRBV5-4	TRBJ2-7	.	TGTGCCAGCAGCCTTGGACTAGCGGGGTGGTACTTC	CASSLGLAGWYF
.	TRBV19	TRBJ1-2	.	TGTGCCAGTAACCTGGAGGGGAACTATGGCTACACCTTC	CASNLEGNYGYTF
.	TRBV7-9	TRBJ2-7	few	TGTGCCAGCAGCTTATCCCCTCACGAGCAGTACTTC	CASSLSPHEQYF
TRBD1	TRBV5-6	TRBJ2-6	.	TGTGCCAGCAGTCCAGGGGGCTCTGGGGCCAACGTCCTGACTTTC	CASSPGGSGANVLTF
.	TRBV5-6	TRBJ2-1	.	TGTGCCAGCAGCTATCCAGGGAGAGGATACAATGAGCAGTTCTTC	CASSYPGRGYNEQFF
TRBD1	TRBV2	TRBJ1-2	.	TGTGCCAGCAGTTACAGGGGAGTGAAGGGCTACACCTTC	CASSYRGVKGYTF
.	TRBV12-5	TRBJ1-2	.	TGTGCTAGTGGTTTGCCCCTACAGACCGCGGATGGCTACACCTTC	CASGLPLQTADGYTF
.	TRBV2	TRBJ1-2	.	TGTGCCAGCAGTGAAGGAACGGCGGCCCGTAACTATGGCTACACCTTC	CASSEGTAARNYGYTF
.	TRBV6-5	TRBJ2-7	.	TGTGCCAGCAGTGGGGGGGGGACAGGCCAGTACGAGCAGTACTTC	CASSGGGTGQYEQYF
.	TRBV7-2	TRBJ1-3	.	TGTGCCAGCAGCCCTGGGACCTTGGCTGGAAACACCATATATTTT	CASSPGTLAGNTIYF
.	TRBV15	TRBJ2-6	.	TGTGCCACCAGCAGAGATAAGGGGGACTCTGGGGCCAACGTCCTGACTTTC	CATSRDKGDSGANVLTF
TRBD2	TRBV7-2	TRBJ2-1	.	TGTGCCAGCAGCTTATCGATCGTTTCGGGGGGTGAGCAGTTCTTC	CASSLSIVSGGEQFF
.	TRBV11-2	TRBJ2-2	once	TGTGCCAGCAGCTTAAAGGGCACCGGGGAGCTGTTTTTT	CASSLKGTGELFF
.	TRBV7-2	TRBJ1-4	.	TGTGCCAGCAGCTTTCAAGTTAGAGGGGAAAAACTGTTTTTT	CASSFQVRGEKLFF
.	TRBV7-2	TRBJ2-2	.	TGTGCCAGCAGCCTCGTAGGGGGGTCCGTGGAGCTGTTTTTT	CASSLVGGSVELFF
.	TRBV5-4	TRBJ1-2	.	TGCGCCAGCAGCCAATCCCGGGACTCCAACTATGGCTACACCTTC	CASSQSRDSNYGYTF
.	TRBV11-2	TRBJ2-3	.	TGTGCCAGCAGCGCTTCGGGGCTGCGGGCGGGAGATACGCAGTATTTT	CASSASGLRAGDTQYF
.	TRBV7-9	TRBJ1-2	.	TGTGCCAGCAGCCCCCCCGAAAAGGTGTTCGCTAACTATGGCTACACCTTC	CASSPPEKVFANYGYTF
TRBD1	TRBV18	TRBJ2-1	.	TGTGCCAGCTCACCACCCGGACAGGGGGCGGGTGAGCAGTTCTTC	CASSPPGQGAGEQFF
TRBD1	TRBV6-1	TRBJ1-1	.	TGTGCCAGCAGTCGGACAGGGGGCGCCGACACTGAAGCTTTCTTT	CASSRTGGADTEAFF
.	TRBV7-9	TRBJ1-6	.	TGTGCCAGCAGGTTCAGGACGGACTCACCCCTCCACTTT	CASRFRTDSPLHF
.	TRBV9	TRBJ2-3	few	TGTGCCAGCAGCGTAGTAGGGGGAACAGATACGCAGTATTTT	CASSVVGGTDTQYF
.	TRBV27	TRBJ1-4	.	TGTGCCAGCGGAAATGAAAAACTGTTTTTT	CASGNEKLFF
TRBD1	TRBV11-2	TRBJ1-2	.	TGTGCCAGCAGCTTGACAGGGTCCGGTGGCTACACCTTC	CASSLTGSGGYTF
.	TRBV10-1	TRBJ2-3	.	TGCGCCAGCAAGCACTCGGGGGAAAATACGCAGTATTTT	CASKHSGENTQYF
.	TRBV9	TRBJ1-4	.	TGTGCCAGCAGCCAAAGTCCAGGGGCGAAACTGTTTTTT	CASSQSPGAKLFF
.	TRBV7-9	TRBJ2-7	.	TGTGCCAGCAGCTTATCGGCTAGGGCGGCATACGAGCAGTACTTC	CASSLSARAAYEQYF
.	TRBV12-5	TRBJ1-3	.	TGTGCTAGTGGTTTGGGAGGCCCCTGGGGAAACACCATATATTTT	CASGLGGPWGNTIYF
.	TRBV7-9	TRBJ1-6	.	TGTGCCAGCAGCTTAGGACAGAGAAATTCACCCCTCCACTTT	CASSLGQRNSPLHF
.	TRBV19	TRBJ1-4	.	TGTGCCAGTAGTACGCACAGGGATGCTAATGAAAAACTGTTTTTT	CASSTHRDANEKLFF